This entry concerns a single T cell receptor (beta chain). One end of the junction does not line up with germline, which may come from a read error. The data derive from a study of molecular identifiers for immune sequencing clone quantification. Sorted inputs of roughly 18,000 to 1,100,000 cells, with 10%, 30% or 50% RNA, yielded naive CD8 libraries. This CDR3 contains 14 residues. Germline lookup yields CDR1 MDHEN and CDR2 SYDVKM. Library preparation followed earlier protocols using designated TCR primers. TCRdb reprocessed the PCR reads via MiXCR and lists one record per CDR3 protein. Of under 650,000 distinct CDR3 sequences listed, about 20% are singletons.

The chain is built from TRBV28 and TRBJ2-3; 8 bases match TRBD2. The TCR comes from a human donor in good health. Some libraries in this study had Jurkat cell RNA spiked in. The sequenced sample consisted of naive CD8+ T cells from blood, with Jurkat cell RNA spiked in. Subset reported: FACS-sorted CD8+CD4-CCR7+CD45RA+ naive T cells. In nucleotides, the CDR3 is TGTGCCCGCAGCCGCAGCGGGAGTTTGGATACGCAGTATTTT. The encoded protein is CARSRSGSLDTQYF.